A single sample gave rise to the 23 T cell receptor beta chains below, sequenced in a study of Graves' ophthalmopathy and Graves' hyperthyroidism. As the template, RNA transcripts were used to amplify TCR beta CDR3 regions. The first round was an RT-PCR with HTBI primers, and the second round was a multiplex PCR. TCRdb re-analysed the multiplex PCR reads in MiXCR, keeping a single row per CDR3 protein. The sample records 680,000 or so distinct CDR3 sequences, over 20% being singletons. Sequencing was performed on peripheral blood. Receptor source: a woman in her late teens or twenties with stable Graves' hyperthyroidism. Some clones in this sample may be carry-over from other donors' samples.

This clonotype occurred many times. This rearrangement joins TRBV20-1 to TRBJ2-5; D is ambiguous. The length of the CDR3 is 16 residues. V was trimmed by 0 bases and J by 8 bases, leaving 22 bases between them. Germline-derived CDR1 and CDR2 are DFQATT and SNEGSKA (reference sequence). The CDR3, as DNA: TGCAGTGCTAGAGATCTGGTTTCTAGTTCACCAAGAACCCAGTACTTC. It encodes CSARDLVSSSPRTQYF.

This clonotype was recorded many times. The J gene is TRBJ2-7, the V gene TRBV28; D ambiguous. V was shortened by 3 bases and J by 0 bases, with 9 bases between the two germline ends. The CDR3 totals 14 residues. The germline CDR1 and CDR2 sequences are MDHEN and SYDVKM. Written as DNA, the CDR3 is TGTGCCAGCAGTTTCTTTGGCGGCTCCTACGAGCAGTACTTC. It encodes CASSFFGGSYEQYF.

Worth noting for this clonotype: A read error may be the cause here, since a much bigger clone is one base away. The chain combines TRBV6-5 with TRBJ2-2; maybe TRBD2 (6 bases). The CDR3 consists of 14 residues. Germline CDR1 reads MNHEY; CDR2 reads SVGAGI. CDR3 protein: CASGYSWGDGELFF. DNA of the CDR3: TGTGCCAGCGGTTACTCGTGGGGGGACGGGGAGCTGTTTTTT.

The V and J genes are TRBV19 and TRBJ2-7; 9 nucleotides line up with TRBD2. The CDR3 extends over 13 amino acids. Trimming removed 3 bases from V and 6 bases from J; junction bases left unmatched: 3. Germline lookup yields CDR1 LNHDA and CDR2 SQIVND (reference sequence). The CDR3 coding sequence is TGTGCCAGTAGTATTCAACTAGCGGGCGAGCAGTACTTC. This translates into CASSIQLAGEQYF.

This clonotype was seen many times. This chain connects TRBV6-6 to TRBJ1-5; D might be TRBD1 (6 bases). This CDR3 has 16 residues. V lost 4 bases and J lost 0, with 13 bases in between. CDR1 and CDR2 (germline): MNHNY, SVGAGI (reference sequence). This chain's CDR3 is CASSWGGANSNQPQHF. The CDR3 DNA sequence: TGTGCCAGCAGTTGGGGGGGGGCAAATAGCAATCAGCCCCAGCATTTT.

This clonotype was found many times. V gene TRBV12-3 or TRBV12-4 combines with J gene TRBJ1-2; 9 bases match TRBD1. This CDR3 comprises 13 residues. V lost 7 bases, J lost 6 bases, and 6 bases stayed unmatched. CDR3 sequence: CASTPGTGNGYTF. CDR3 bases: TGTGCCAGCACCCCCGGGACAGGGAATGGCTACACCTTC.

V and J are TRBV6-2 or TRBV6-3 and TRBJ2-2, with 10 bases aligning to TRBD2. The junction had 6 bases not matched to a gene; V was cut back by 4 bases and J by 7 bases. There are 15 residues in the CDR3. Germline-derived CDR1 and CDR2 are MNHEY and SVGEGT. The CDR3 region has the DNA TGTGCCAGCAGTTTTAGCGGGAGGCCGAACGGGGAGCTGTTTTTT. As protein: CASSFSGRPNGELFF.

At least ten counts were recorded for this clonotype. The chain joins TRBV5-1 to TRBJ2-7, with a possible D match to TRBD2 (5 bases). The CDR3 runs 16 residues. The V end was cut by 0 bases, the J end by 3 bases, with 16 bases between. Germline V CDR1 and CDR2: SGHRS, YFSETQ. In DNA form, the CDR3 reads TGCGCCAGCAGCTTGGTATCGGCGAGGGATAGCTACGAGCAGTACTTC. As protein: CASSLVSARDSYEQYF.

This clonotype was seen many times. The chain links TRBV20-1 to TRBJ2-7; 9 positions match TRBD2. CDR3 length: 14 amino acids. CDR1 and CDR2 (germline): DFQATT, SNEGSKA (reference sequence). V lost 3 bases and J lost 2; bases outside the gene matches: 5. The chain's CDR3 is CSASSLAGAYEQYF. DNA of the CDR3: TGCAGTGCTAGTTCATTAGCGGGAGCCTACGAGCAGTACTTC.

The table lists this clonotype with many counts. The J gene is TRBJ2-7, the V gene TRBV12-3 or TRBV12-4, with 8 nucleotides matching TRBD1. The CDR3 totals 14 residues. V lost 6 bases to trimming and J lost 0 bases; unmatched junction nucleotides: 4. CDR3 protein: CASRYRGSSYEQYF. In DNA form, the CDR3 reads TGTGCCAGCAGATACAGGGGGAGCTCCTACGAGCAGTACTTC.

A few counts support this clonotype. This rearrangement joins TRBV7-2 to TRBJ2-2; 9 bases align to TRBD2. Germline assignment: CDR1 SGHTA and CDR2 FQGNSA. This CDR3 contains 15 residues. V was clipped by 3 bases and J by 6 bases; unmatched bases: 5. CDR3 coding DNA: TGTGCCAGCAGCTTTAGCGGGAGTCCCCCCGGGGAGCTGTTTTTT. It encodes CASSFSGSPPGELFF.

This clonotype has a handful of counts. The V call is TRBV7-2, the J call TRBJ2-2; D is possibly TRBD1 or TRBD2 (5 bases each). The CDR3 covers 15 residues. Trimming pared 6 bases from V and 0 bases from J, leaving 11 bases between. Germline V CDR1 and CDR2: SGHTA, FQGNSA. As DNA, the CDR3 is TGTGCCAGCAGACGGGACCCCGCGAACACCGGGGAGCTGTTTTTT. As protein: CASRRDPANTGELFF. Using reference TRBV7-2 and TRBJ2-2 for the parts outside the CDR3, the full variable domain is GAGVSQSPSNKVTEKGKDVELRCDPISGHTALYWYRQSLGQGLEFLIYFQGNSAPDKSGLPSDRFSAERTGGSVSTLTIQRTQQEDSAVYLCASRRDPANTGELFFGEGSRLTVL.

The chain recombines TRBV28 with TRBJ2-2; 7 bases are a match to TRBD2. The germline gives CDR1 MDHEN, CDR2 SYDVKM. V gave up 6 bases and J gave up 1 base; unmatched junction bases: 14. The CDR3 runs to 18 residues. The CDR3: CASSSDFGERGNTGELFF. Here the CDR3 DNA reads TGTGCCAGCAGCTCAGACTTCGGCGAGCGGGGGAACACCGGGGAGCTGTTTTTT.

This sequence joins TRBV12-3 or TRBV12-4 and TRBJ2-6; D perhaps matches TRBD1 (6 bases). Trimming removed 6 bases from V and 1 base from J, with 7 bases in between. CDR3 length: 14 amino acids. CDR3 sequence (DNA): TGTGCCAGCAGGCAGGGGTCTGGGGCCAACGTCCTGACTTTC. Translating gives CASRQGSGANVLTF.

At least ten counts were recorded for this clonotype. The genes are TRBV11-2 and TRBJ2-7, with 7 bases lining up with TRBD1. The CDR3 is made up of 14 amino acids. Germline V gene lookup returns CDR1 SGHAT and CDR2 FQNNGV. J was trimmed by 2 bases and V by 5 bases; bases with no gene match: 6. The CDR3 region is CASSQRQGPYEQYF. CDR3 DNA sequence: TGTGCCAGCAGCCAAAGACAGGGACCCTACGAGCAGTACTTC. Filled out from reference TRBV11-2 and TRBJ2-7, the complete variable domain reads EAGVAQSPRYKIIEKRQSVAFWCNPISGHATLYWYQQILGQGPKLLIQFQNNGVVDDSQLPKDRFSAERLKGVDSTLKIQPAKLEDSAVYLCASSQRQGPYEQYFGPGTRLTVT.

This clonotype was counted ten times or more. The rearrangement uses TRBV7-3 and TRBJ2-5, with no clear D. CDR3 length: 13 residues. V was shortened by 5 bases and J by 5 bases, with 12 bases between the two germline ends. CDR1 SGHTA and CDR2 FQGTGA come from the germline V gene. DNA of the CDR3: TGTGCCAGCAGCCTAAGGCCCCGGGAGACCCAGTACTTC. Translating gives CASSLRPRETQYF.

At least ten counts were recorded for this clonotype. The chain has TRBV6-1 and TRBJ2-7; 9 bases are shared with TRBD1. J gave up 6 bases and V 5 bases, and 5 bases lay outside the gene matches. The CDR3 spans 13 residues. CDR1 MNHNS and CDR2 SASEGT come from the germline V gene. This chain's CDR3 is CASSRTGVTEQYF. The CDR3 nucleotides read TGTGCCAGCAGTCGGACAGGGGTGACCGAGCAGTACTTC.

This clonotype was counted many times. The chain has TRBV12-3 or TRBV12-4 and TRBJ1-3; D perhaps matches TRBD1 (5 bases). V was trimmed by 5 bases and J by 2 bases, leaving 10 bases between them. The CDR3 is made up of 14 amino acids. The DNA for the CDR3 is TGTGCCAGCAGTGGCCGGGGGACTGGAAACACCATATATTTT. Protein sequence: CASSGRGTGNTIYF.

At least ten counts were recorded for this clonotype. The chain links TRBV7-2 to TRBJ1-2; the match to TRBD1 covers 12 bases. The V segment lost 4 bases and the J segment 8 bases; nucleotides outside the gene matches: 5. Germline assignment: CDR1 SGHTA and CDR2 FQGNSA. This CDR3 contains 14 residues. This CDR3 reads CASSSRDRGLGYTF. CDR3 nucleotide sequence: TGTGCCAGCAGCTCAAGGGACAGGGGGCTGGGCTACACCTTC.

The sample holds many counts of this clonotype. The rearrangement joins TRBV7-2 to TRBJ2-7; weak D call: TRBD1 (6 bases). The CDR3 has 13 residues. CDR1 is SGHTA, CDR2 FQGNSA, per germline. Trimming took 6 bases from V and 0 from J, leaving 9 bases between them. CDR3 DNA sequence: TGTGCCAGCAGAACAGGGAACTCCTACGAGCAGTACTTC. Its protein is CASRTGNSYEQYF. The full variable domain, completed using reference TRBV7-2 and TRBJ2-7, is GAGVSQSPSNKVTEKGKDVELRCDPISGHTALYWYRQSLGQGLEFLIYFQGNSAPDKSGLPSDRFSAERTGGSVSTLTIQRTQQEDSAVYLCASRTGNSYEQYFGPGTRLTVT.

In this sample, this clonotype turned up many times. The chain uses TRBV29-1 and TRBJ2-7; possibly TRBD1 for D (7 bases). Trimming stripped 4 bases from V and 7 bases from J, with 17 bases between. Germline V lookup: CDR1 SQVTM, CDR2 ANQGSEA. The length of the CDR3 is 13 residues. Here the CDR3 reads CSVGPGGRREQYF. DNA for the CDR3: TGCAGCGTTGGCCCAGGGGGGCGGCGAGAGCAGTACTTC.

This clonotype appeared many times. The CDR3 loop is CSARVRESTYEQYF. The DNA of the CDR3 is TGCAGTGCTAGAGTCCGGGAGTCAACCTACGAGCAGTACTTC. This sequence joins TRBV20-1 and TRBJ2-7, with D tentatively TRBD2 (6 bases). The CDR3 covers 14 residues. Deletions cut 1 base from V and 2 bases from J, with 12 bases between. CDR1 and CDR2 (germline): DFQATT, SNEGSKA (reference sequence).

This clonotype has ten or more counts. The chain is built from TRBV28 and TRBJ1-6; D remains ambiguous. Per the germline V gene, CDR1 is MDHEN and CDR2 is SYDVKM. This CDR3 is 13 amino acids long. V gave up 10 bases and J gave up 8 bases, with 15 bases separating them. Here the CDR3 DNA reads TGTGCCAACCGACGGGGATTGGATTCACCCCTCCACTTT. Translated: CANRRGLDSPLHF.